Below, one T cell receptor beta chain is given with its context. The same CDR3 is also encoded by other DNA sequences in this sample. These data come from a study of blood T cell repertoires in COVID-19. The wider study: The study drew acute and convalescent COVID-19 samples from the United States, Italy and Spain. Sample material is recorded as cDNA or gDNA derived from T cells, B-cell-depleted T cells, or PBMCs.

The CDR3 runs 12 residues. Trimming took off 6 bases at V and 5 bases at J, with 10 bases between the two ends. Original handling: Cell counts per sample came from amplifying reference gene primers. Sequenced by immunoSEQ multiplex PCR; TCRdb stores in-frame clones only, minus some. That table is the source of V, J and clone size, and D and trimming were worked out from the DNA. This table has under 300,000 clones, roughly 86% appearing once. The chain links TRBV12-3 or TRBV12-4 to TRBJ1-2; no reliable D call. The sequencing sample was made of peripheral blood. The sequence came from a man between 50 and 59 years old with acute or convalescent COVID-19. CDR3 amino acids: CASSLSRYGYTF. The CDR3 bases are TGTGCCAGCAGCCTTAGCCGTTATGGCTACACCTTC.